The clone carrying this T cell receptor beta chain was seen a few times. This sample stems from a study of OX40 agonist ivuxolimab in advanced cancers. The method was immunoSEQ multiplex PCR; TCRdb's version includes in-frame clones alone and lacks a portion of them. The data contain approximately 100,000 clones, 70% to 90% of them singletons. Germline lookup yields CDR1 MNHEY and CDR2 SVGAGI. The CDR3 loop spans 12 amino acids. Trimming stripped 7 bases from V and 10 bases from J, with 16 bases between. The sequence came from an adult with an advanced solid tumor such as melanoma, head and neck, liver or kidney cancer. Sequenced material: CD4+ or CD8+ T cells sorted from blood, taken in a trial of the OX40 agonist ivuxolimab. The V gene is TRBV6-5, the J gene TRBJ1-2; D unresolved. CDR3 DNA sequence: TGTGCCAGCAAGCGGACGGCCGAGGCCTACACCTTC. Translation gives CASKRTAEAYTF.